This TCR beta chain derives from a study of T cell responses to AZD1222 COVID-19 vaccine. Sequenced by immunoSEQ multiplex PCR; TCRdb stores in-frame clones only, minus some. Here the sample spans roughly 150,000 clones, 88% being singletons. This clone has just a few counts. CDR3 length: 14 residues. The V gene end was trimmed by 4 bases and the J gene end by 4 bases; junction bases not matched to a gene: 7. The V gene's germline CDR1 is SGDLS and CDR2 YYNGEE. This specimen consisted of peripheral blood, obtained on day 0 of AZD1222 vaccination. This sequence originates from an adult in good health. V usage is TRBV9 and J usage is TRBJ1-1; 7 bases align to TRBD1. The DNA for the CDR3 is TGTGCCAGCAGCCCCCGACAGGGACTCACTGAAGCTTTCTTT. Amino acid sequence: CASSPRQGLTEAFF.